Sequencing of this TCR beta chain was carried out in a study of blood T cell repertoires in COVID-19. V shed 4 bases and J 7 bases; nucleotides not matched to a gene: 7. This CDR3 has 16 amino acids. Germline V lookup: CDR1 LNHDA, CDR2 SQIVND (reference sequence). Some clones are missing from TCRdb's copy, which holds only in-frame ones; the method was immunoSEQ multiplex PCR. Among 45,000 to 65,000 clones, 85% to 95% were seen once, and the ten largest hold almost 4%. Sequenced material: peripheral blood. The clonotype comes from a man aged 50 or older with acute or convalescent COVID-19. The chain links TRBV19 to TRBJ2-1; 13 nucleotides match TRBD2. This CDR3 is CASSTPGLAGMNEQFF. CDR3 DNA sequence: TGTGCCAGTAGTACTCCGGGACTAGCGGGGATGAATGAGCAGTTCTTC.